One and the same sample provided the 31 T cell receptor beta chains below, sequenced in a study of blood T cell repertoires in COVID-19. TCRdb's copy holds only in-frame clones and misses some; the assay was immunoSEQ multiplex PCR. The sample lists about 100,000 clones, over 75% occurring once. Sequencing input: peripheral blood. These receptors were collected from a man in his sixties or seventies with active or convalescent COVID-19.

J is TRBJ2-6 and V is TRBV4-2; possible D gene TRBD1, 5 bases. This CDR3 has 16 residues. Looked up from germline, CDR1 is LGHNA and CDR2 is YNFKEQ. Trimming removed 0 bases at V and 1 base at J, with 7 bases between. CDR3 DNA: TGTGCCAGCAGCCAAGATACAGGTTCTGGGGCCAACGTCCTGACTTTC. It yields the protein CASSQDTGSGANVLTF.

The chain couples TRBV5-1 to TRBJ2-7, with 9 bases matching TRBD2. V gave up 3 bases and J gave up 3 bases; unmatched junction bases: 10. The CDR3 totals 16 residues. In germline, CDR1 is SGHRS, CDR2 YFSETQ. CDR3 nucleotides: TGCGCCAGCAGCTCTAATGCGGGACTAGCAAGCTACGAGCAGTACTTC. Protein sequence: CASSSNAGLASYEQYF.

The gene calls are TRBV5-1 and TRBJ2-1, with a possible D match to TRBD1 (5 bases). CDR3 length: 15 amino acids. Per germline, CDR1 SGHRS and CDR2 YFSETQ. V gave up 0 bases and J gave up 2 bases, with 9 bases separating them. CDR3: CASSLGAGPYNEQFF. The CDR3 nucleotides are TGCGCCAGCAGCTTGGGAGCAGGGCCCTACAATGAGCAGTTCTTC.

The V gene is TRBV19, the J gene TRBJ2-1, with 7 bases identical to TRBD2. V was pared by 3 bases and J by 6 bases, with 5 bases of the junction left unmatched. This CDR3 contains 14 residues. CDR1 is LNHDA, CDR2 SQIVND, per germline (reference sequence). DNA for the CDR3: TGTGCCAGTAGTATCCTACTAGCGAGCAATGAGCAGTTCTTC. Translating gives CASSILLASNEQFF.

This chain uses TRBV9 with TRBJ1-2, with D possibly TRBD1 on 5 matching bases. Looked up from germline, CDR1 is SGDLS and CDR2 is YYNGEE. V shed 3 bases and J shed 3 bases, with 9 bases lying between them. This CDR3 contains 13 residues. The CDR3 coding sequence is TGTGCCAGCAGCGACAGGCTAGACTATGGCTACACCTTC. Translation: CASSDRLDYGYTF.

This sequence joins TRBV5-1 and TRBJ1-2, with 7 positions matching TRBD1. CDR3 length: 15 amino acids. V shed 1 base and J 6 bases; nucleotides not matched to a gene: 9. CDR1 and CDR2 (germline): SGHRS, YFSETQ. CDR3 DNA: TGCGCCAGCAGCTTGCGACAGGGTGGGTGGGATGGCTACACCTTC. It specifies CASSLRQGGWDGYTF. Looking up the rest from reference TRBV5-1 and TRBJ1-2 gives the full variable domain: KAGVTQTPRYLIKTRGQQVTLSCSPISGHRSVSWYQQTPGQGLQFLFEYFSETQRNKGNFPGRFSGRQFSNSRSEMNVSTLELGDSALYLCASSLRQGGWDGYTFGSGTRLTVV.

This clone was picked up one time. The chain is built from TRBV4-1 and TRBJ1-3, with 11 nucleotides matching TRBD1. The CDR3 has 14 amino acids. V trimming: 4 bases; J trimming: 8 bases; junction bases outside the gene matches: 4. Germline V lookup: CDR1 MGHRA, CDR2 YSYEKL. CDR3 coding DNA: TGCGCCAGCAGCCCGGGGACAGGGGGACACACCATATATTTT. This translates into CASSPGTGGHTIYF.

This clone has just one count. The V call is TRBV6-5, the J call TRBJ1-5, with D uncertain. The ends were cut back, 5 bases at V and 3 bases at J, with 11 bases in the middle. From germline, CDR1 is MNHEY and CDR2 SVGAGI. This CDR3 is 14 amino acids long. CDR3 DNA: TGTGCCAGCAGTCCCGCCCGGGACAATCAGCCCCAGCATTTT. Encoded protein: CASSPARDNQPQHF.

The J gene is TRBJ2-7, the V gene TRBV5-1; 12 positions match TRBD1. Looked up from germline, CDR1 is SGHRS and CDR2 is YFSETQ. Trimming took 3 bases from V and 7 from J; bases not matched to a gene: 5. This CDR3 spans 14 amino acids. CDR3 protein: CASSSGTGGSEQYF. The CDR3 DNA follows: TGCGCCAGCAGCTCCGGGACAGGGGGCAGTGAGCAGTACTTC.

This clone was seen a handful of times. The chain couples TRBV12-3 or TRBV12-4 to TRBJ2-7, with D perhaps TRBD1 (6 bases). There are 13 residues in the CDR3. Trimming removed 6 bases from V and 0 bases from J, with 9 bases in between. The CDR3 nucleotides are TGTGCCAGCAGACAGGACAGCTCCTACGAGCAGTACTTC. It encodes CASRQDSSYEQYF.

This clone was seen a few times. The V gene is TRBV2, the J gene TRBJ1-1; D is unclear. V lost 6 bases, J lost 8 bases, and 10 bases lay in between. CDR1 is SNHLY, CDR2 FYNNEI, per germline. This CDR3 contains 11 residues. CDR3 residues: CASSLPGEAFF. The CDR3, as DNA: TGTGCCAGCAGCCTACCCGGGGAAGCTTTCTTT.

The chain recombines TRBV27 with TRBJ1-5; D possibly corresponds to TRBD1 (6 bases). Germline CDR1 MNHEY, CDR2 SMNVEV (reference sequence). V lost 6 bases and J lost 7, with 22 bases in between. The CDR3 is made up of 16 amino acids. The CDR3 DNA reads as TGTGCCAGCAGAGGTGCCACAGGGTTAACAGAACAGCCCCAGCATTTT. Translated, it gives CASRGATGLTEQPQHF.

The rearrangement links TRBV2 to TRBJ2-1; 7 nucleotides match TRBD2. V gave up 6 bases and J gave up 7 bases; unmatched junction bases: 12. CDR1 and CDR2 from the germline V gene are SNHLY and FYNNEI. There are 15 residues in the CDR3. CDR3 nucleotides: TGTGCCAGCAGCCCCTCCGGGACTACCAGAAATGAGCAGTTCTTC. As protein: CASSPSGTTRNEQFF.

The CDR3 DNA sequence: TGTGCCAGCAGTGAAGTTTTGGGGGTAGGGGGCACCGGGGAGCTGTTTTTT. Translated: CASSEVLGVGGTGELFF. The chain has TRBV6-1 and TRBJ2-2; the D gene is possibly TRBD1 (6 bases). This CDR3 contains 17 residues. Trimming pared 1 base from V and 4 bases from J, leaving 16 bases between. From germline, CDR1 is MNHNS and CDR2 SASEGT.

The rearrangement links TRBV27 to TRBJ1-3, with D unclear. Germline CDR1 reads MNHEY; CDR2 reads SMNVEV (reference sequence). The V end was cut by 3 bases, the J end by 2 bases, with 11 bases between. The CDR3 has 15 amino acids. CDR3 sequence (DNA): TGTGCCAGCAGTTTTACCGCGGCCCCTGGAAACACCATATATTTT. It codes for CASSFTAAPGNTIYF.

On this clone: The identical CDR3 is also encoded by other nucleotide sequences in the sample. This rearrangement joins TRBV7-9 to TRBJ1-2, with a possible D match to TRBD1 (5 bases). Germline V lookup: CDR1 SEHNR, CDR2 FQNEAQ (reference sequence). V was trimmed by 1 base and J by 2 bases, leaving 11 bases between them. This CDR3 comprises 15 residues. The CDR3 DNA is TGTGCCAGCAGCTTAGGGCAGGGACTAAACTATGGCTACACCTTC. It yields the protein CASSLGQGLNYGYTF.

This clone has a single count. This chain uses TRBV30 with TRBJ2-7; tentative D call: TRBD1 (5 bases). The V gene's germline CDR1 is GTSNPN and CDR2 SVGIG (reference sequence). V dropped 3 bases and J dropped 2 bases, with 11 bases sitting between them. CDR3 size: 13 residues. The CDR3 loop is CAWSTGLTYEQYF. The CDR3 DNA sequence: TGTGCCTGGAGCACAGGTCTTACCTACGAGCAGTACTTC.

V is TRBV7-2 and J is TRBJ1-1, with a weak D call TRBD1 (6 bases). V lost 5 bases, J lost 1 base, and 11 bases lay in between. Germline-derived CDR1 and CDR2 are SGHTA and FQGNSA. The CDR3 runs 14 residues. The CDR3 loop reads CASSAQQGNTEAFF. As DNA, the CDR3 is TGTGCCAGCAGCGCCCAACAGGGGAACACTGAAGCTTTCTTT.

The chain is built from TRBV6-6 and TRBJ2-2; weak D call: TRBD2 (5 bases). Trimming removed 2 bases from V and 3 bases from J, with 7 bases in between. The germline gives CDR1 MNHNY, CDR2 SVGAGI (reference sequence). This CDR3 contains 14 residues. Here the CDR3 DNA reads TGTGCCAGCAGTTACAAGGGAGACACCGGGGAGCTGTTTTTT. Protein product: CASSYKGDTGELFF.

CDR3 residues: CATSRDRRTEAFF. The CDR3 region has the DNA TGTGCCACCAGCAGAGATAGGAGAACTGAAGCTTTCTTT. The chain uses TRBV15 and TRBJ1-1, with D uncertain. CDR3 length: 13 residues. Germline V gene data show CDR1 as LNHNV and CDR2 as YYDKDF (reference sequence). The V gene lost 0 bases and the J gene lost 5 bases, with 7 bases spanning the gap.

CDR3 sequence: CASSSAVGGTDTQYF. The CDR3 nucleotides are TGTGCCAGCAGTTCAGCCGTGGGGGGGACAGATACGCAGTATTTT. The chain links TRBV28 to TRBJ2-3; 7 nucleotides align to TRBD2. CDR3 length: 15 amino acids. Looked up from germline, CDR1 is MDHEN and CDR2 is SYDVKM. The V gene end was trimmed by 4 bases and the J gene end by 3 bases; junction bases not matched to a gene: 7. Full variable domain (missing parts from reference TRBV28 and TRBJ2-3): DVKVTQSSRYLVKRTGEKVFLECVQDMDHENMFWYRQDPGLGLRLIYFSYDVKMKEKGDIPEGYSVSREKKERFSLILESASTNQTSMYLCASSSAVGGTDTQYFGPGTRLTVL.

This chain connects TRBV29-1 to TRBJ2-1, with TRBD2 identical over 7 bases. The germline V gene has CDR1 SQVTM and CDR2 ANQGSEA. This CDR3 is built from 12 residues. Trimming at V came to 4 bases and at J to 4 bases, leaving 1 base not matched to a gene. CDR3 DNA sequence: TGCAGCGTTGCGGGGGGATACAATGAGCAGTTCTTC. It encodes CSVAGGYNEQFF.

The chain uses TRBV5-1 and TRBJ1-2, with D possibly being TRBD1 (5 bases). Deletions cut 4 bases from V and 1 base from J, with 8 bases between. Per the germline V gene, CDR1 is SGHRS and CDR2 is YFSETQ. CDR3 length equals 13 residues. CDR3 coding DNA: TGCGCCAGCAGCCCCGACAGTAACTATGGCTACACCTTC. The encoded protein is CASSPDSNYGYTF.

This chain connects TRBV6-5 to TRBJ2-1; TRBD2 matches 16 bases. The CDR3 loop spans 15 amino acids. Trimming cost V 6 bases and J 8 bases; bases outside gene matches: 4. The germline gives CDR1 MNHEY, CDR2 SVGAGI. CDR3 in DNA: TGTGCCAGCAGGGGGACTAGCGGGAGGGCCGATGAGCAGTTCTTC. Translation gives CASRGTSGRADEQFF.

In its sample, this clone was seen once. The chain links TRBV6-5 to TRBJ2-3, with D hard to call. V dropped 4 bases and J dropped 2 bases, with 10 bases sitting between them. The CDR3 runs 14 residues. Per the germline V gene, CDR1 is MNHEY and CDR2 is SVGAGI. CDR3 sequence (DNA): TGTGCCAGCAGTTTACGGGTTTCCACAGATACGCAGTATTTT. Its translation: CASSLRVSTDTQYF.

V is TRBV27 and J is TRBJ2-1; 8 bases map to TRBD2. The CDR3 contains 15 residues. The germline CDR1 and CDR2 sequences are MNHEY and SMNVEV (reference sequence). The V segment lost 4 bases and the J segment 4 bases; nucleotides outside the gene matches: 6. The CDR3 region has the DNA TGTGCCAGCAGTTGGGACGGGGGGGGATACAATGAGCAGTTCTTC. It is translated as CASSWDGGGYNEQFF.

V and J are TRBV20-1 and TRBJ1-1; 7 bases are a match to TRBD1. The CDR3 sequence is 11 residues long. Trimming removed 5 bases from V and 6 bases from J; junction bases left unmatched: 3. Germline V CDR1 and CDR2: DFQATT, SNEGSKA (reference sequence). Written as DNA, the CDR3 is TGCAGTGCTCCCCAGGGGGCTGAAGCTTTCTTT. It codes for CSAPQGAEAFF.

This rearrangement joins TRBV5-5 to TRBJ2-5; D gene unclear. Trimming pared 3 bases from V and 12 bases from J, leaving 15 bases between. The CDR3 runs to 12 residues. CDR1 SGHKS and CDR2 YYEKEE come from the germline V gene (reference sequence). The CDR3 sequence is CASSYANPPEYF. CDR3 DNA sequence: TGTGCCAGCAGCTACGCTAACCCCCCGGAGTACTTC.

The CDR3 DNA reads TGTGCCAGCAGTTACACAGGGGGCGGGGATGGCTACACCTTC. This encodes CASSYTGGGDGYTF. J is TRBJ1-2 and V is TRBV6-6; 9 positions match TRBD1. The germline gives CDR1 MNHNY, CDR2 SVGAGI (reference sequence). CDR3 length: 14 residues. V shed 2 bases and J 6 bases; nucleotides not matched to a gene: 4.

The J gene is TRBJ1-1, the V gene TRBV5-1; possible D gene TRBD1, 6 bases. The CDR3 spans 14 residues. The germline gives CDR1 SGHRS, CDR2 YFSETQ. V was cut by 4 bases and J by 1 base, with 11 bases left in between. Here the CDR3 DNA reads TGCGCCAGCAGCCAGTCGACAGGGAACACTGAAGCTTTCTTT. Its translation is CASSQSTGNTEAFF.

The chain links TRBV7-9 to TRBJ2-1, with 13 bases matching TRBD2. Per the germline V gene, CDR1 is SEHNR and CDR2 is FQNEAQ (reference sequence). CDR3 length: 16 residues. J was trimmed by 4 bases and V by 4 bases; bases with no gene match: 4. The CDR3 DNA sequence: TGTGCCAGCAGCTCGGGACTAGCGGGGCGTTACAATGAGCAGTTCTTC. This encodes CASSSGLAGRYNEQFF.